This T cell receptor beta chain was profiled in a study of persistence of HIV-infected CD4 T cells. This CDR3 has 14 residues. Per the germline V gene, CDR1 is WSHSY and CDR2 is SAAADI. Trimming stripped 3 bases from V and 1 base from J, with 7 bases between. Cells were stimulated with CMV-infected fibroblast lysates at 10 ug/mL. Sorting of responding CD4+ T cells relied on upregulated CD40 ligand together with CD69. Adults with HIV-1 started suppressive ART while chronically infected. Anti-CD28/CD49d costimulation, CD40-blocking antibody and enfuvirtide were given to CD8-depleted PBMCs for about 19 hours. The libraries were made with immunoSEQ version 4 in survey mode. Produced via immunoSEQ multiplex PCR; TCRdb's table is partial and in-frame only. The data show almost 20,000 clones, with around 82% seen just once and about 7% held by the top ten. A note on this clone: Its target is not known.

The source of this sequence is an adult man with HIV who was CMV-seropositive. This specimen consisted of CD4+ T cells sorted from PBMCs after roughly 17-hour stimulation, obtained from a patient who received antiretroviral therapy. The V call is TRBV10-2, the J call TRBJ1-5; D remains unclear. The CDR3 nucleotides are TGCGCCAGCAGTGAAGCACAGAGCAATCAGCCCCAGCATTTT. Its protein product is CASSEAQSNQPQHF.